Detailed here is one TCR beta chain. Sequencing used immunoSEQ multiplex PCR; TCRdb keeps in-frame clones, though not all of them. Here the sample spans 640,000 or so clones, roughly 86% being singletons. The data originate from a study of shared T cell receptors in the human thymus. This CDR3 spans 16 amino acids. V lost 6 bases and J lost 1; bases outside the gene matches: 4. Germline CDR1 reads KGHSH; CDR2 reads LQKENI. The same data also contributed to another study, on human thymus T cells. From that report: The source of the thymus tissue was resections taken during corrective heart surgery. Gene usage (both V and J) appeared biased in thymic and blood repertoires. Thymic repertoires of unrelated individuals were reported in related research to overlap highly.

The sequence was obtained from a boy under three years old with a congenital heart defect. Sample: thymocytes. J is TRBJ2-7 and V is TRBV18; 15 nucleotides agree with TRBD2. The DNA of the CDR3 is TGTGCCAGCTCCCGTGGACTAGCGGGAGGGTCCTACGAGCAGTACTTC. This encodes CASSRGLAGGSYEQYF.